The entry below describes one TCR beta chain. These data belong to a study of technical replicates of blood from a few donors. The data were produced by immunoSEQ multiplex PCR, yet TCRdb's version contains in-frame clones alone and is incomplete. Here the sample spans about 100,000 clones, 95% being singletons. The V gene end was trimmed by 5 bases and the J gene end by 3 bases; junction bases not matched to a gene: 8. This CDR3 comprises 15 residues. Germline V lookup: CDR1 MDHEN, CDR2 SYDVKM. The sample was T cells isolated from PBMCs. The chain uses TRBV28 and TRBJ2-7, with TRBD2 matching 9 bases. This receptor was identified in a human donor in good health. CDR3 nucleotide sequence: TGTGCCAGCAGTCTTAGCGGGAGTTTTGGCTACGAGCAGTACTTC. Its protein is CASSLSGSFGYEQYF. Based on the CDR3 plus reference TRBV28 and TRBJ2-7, the full variable domain is DVKVTQSSRYLVKRTGEKVFLECVQDMDHENMFWYRQDPGLGLRLIYFSYDVKMKEKGDIPEGYSVSREKKERFSLILESASTNQTSMYLCASSLSGSFGYEQYFGPGTRLTVT.